This T cell receptor (beta chain) was observed in a study of tumor-infiltrating lymphocytes in primary liver carcinoma. Starting material of 500 ng total RNA yielded TCR beta cDNA via a constant-region primer. Libraries for TCR beta were built through three nested multiplex PCR rounds, which together made up a slightly modified ARM-PCR procedure. The two initial PCR rounds, 9 to 11 cycles each, used TRBV1-TRBV30 forward and C-beta reverse primers. Using its own MiXCR run on the multiplex PCR reads, TCRdb lists one record per CDR3 protein. The repertoire holds some 100,000 distinct CDR3 sequences, with approximately 70% as singletons. Study results and caveats: Merely about 7-25% of top clones occurred in all five tumor regions.

The source material, about 18-31 mg of unsorted bulk tissue, was used to co-extract RNA and DNA. There were five separate regions sampled from each tumor. This CDR3 contains 12 residues. Per germline, CDR1 SEHNR and CDR2 FQNEAQ (reference sequence). Comments on this clonotype: Its antigen remains unidentified. This may stem from a read error, because a much larger clone lies one nucleotide away.

The source of this sequence is a woman aged 55-69 years with primary liver carcinoma and hepatitis B virus infection. The specimen was liver tumor tissue from sampling region 2. Subset given: tumor region T2, inferior pole. The J gene is TRBJ2-7, the V gene TRBV7-9; TRBD1 matches 8 bases. As DNA, the CDR3 is TGTGCCAGCGGTCAGGGGGCTAACGAGCGGTACTTC. The encoded protein is CASGQGANERYF.